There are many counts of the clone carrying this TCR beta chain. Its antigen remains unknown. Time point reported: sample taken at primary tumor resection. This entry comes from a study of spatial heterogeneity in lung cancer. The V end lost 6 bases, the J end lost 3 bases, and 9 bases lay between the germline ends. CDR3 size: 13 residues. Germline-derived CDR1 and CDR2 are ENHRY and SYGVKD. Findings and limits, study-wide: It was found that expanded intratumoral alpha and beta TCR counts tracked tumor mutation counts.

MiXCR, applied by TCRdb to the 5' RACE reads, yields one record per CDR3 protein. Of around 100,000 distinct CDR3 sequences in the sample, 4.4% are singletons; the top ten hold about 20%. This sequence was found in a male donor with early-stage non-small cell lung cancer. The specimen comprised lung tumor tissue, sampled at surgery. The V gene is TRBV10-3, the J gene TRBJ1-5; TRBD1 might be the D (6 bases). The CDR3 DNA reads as TGTGCCATCAGACGGGGGCCCAATCAGCCCCAGCATTTT. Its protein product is CAIRRGPNQPQHF.